Given below is one TCR beta chain in context. Its antigen is as yet unknown. The donors, healthy adults who were HIV-negative, had experienced no recent acute infections or vaccinations. Into CD45RA+ naive and CD45RA-negative memory subsets, the CD4+ cells were split. The record originates from a study of shared clonotypes between healthy human individuals. The study, taken as a whole, reports: When compared with the clonotypes that were shared by all four sorted-subset donors, the non-shared clonotypes turned out to have lower generation probabilities.

The CDR3 has 13 amino acids. Per the germline V gene, CDR1 is MDHEN and CDR2 is SYDVKM. Trimming took 7 bases from V and 0 from J; bases not matched to a gene: 2. Assay: immunoSEQ multiplex PCR; the TCRdb copy retains only in-frame clones and omits some. The table records roughly 2,500,000 clones, 80% to 95% of them present only once. Material for sequencing was naive CD4+ T cells from PBMCs. Stated subset: CD45RA+ positively selected. The TCR was taken from a young man in good health. Some clones in this sample may be carry-over from other donors' samples. The chain carries TRBV28 and TRBJ1-2, with 7 bases fitting TRBD1. CDR3 loop: CASKGASNYGYTF. In DNA, the CDR3 is TGTGCCAGCAAGGGGGCTTCTAACTATGGCTACACCTTC.